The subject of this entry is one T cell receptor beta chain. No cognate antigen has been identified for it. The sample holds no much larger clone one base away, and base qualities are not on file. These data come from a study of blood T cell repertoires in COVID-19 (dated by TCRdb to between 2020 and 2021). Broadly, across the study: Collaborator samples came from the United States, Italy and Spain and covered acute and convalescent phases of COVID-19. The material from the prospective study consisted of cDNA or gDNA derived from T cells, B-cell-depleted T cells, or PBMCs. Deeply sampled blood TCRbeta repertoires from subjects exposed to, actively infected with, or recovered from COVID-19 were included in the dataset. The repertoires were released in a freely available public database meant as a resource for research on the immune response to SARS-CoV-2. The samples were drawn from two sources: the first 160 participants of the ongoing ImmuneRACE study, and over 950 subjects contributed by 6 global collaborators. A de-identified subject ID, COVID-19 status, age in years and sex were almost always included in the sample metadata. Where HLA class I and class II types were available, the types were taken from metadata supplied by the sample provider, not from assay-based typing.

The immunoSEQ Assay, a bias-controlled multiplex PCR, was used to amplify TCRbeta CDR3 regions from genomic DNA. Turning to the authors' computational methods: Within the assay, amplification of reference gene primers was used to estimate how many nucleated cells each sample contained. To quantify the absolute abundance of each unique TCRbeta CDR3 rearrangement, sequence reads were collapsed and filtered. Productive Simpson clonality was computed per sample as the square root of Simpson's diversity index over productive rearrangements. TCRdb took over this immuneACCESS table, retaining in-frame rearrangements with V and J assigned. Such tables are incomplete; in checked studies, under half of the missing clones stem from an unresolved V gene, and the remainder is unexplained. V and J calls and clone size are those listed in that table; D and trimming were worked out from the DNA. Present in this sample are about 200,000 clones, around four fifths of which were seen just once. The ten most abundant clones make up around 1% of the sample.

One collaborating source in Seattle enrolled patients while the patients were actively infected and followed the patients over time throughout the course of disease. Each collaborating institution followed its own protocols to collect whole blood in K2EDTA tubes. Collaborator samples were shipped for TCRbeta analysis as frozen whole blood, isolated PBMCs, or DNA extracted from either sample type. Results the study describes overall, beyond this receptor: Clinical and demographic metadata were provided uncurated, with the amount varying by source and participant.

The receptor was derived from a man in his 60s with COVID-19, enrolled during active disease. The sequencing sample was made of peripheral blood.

The bases read TGTGCCAGTAGAGGACTAGCCGTCGCGGGGGCCAACGTCCTGACTTTC. It codes for CASRGLAVAGANVLTF. This chain joins TRBV19 to TRBJ2-6; TRBD2 matches 8 bases in the middle. The germline V gene (reference sequence) gives CDR1 as LNHDA and CDR2 as SQIVND. V ends up 6 bases short and J 4 bases short, with an unmatched junction base count of 8. Including cysteine and phenylalanine, the CDR3 has 16 amino acids. Here the CDR3 DNA is all that survives: 48 bases in frame from base 1.